The 19 T cell receptor beta chains presented below share a single source sample, sequenced in a study of T cells in Graves' hyperthyroidism and ophthalmopathy. RNA transcripts yielded amplified TCR beta CDR3 regions. HTBI primers were the set used in a first-round RT-PCR of the TCR CDR3. TCRdb re-called the multiplex PCR reads through MiXCR, storing one row per CDR3 protein. The sample shows a few hundred thousand distinct CDR3 sequences, 15% to 20% of them seen only once. The specimen sequenced was blood. The source is a man aged 40-49 years with Graves' hyperthyroidism.

The chain is built from TRBV6-1 and TRBJ1-4, with 8 positions matching TRBD1. The CDR3 loop spans 14 amino acids. Germline V gene lookup returns CDR1 MNHNS and CDR2 SASEGT. V trimming: 1 base; J trimming: 5 bases; junction bases outside the gene matches: 0. The DNA of the CDR3 is TGTGCCAGCAGTGAAGGGGACAGGAATGAAAAACTGTTTTTT. It is translated as CASSEGDRNEKLFF.

In this sample, this clonotype turned up many times. The chain uses TRBV20-1 and TRBJ1-6; perhaps TRBD1 as D (6 bases). CDR3 length: 15 residues. With 6 bases removed from V and 9 bases from J, the gap between germline ends came to 21 bases. CDR1 is DFQATT and CDR2 is SNEGSKA in the germline V gene (reference sequence). The CDR3 nucleotides are TGCAGTGCCCCTCCCCGGAGAGGGGGGGGTTCACCCCTCCACTTT. Amino acid sequence: CSAPPRRGGGSPLHF.

In this sample, this clonotype turned up many times. CDR3 amino acids: CASSHGHRGDTEAFF. The CDR3 DNA follows: TGTGCCAGCAGCCATGGGCACAGGGGCGACACTGAAGCTTTCTTT. The chain carries TRBV3-1 and TRBJ1-1; TRBD1 matches at 7 bases. This CDR3 has 15 amino acids. With 3 bases clipped from V and 3 bases from J, the junction kept 7 bases outside the gene matches. Germline V gene sequence: CDR1 LGHDT, CDR2 YNNKEL (reference sequence).

Turning to this clonotype: Being one base from a much bigger clone, this may be a read error. The rearrangement uses TRBV3-1 and TRBJ1-2, with D possibly matching TRBD1 (5 bases). The CDR3 length is 15 residues. Germline CDR1 reads LGHDT; CDR2 reads YNNKEL (reference sequence). The CDR3 reads CASSPGIQQGYGNTF. The CDR3 DNA reads TGTGCCAGCTCACCAGGGATTCAGCAAGGCTATGGCAACACCTTC.

This clonotype was counted ten times or more. The rearrangement uses TRBV28 and TRBJ1-1; the D is unclear. The germline V gene encodes CDR1 MDHEN and CDR2 SYDVKM. The CDR3 spans 12 residues. The V end was cut by 8 bases, the J end by 11 bases, with 18 bases between. The CDR3: CASCRSGVDAFF. The CDR3 DNA reads TGTGCCAGCTGCAGATCCGGGGTGGACGCTTTCTTT.

As regards this clonotype: A read error is possible here, since a much larger clone lies one base away. The rearrangement links TRBV7-2 to TRBJ2-3; 8 bases are a match to TRBD1. V dropped 7 bases and J dropped 5; count of bases not matched to a gene: 14. This CDR3 has 16 amino acids. The V gene's germline CDR1 is SGHTA and CDR2 FQGNSA. CDR3 sequence reads: CASTLGTGRSGDTQYF. In DNA form, the CDR3 reads TGTGCCAGCACCCTAGGGACAGGTCGATCCGGAGATACGCAGTATTTT.

This clonotype was found many times. The V call is TRBV29-1, the J call TRBJ2-7; 8 nucleotides align to TRBD1. V was clipped by 7 bases and J by 1 base; unmatched bases: 9. Germline loops: CDR1 SQVTM, CDR2 ANQGSEA. This CDR3 spans 14 amino acids. The CDR3 here is CSAKRQGTSYEQYF. CDR3 DNA sequence: TGCAGCGCAAAAAGACAGGGGACTTCCTACGAGCAGTACTTC.

This chain connects TRBV19 to TRBJ1-1, with TRBD1 identical over 9 bases. Germline V gene sequence: CDR1 LNHDA, CDR2 SQIVND (reference sequence). J was trimmed by 7 bases and V by 8 bases; bases with no gene match: 14. The CDR3 consists of 15 residues. The CDR3 loop reads CASSSHRGRKNEAFF. The CDR3 DNA reads TGTGCCAGTTCCAGTCACAGGGGGCGTAAGAATGAAGCTTTCTTT. Combining the CDR3 with reference TRBV19 and TRBJ1-1 gives the whole variable domain DGGITQSPKYLFRKEGQNVTLSCEQNLNHDAMYWYRQDPGQGLRLIYYSQIVNDFQKGDIAEGYSVSREKKESFPLTVTSAQKNPTAFYLCASSSHRGRKNEAFFGQGTRLTVV.

This clonotype was seen a few times. This chain joins TRBV10-3 and TRBJ2-7; 8 nucleotides match TRBD1. Germline V gene data show CDR1 as ENHRY and CDR2 as SYGVKD. The V gene end was trimmed by 10 bases and the J gene end by 5 bases; junction bases not matched to a gene: 7. The CDR3 is 12 amino acids. The CDR3 sequence: CATGTGPDEQYF. CDR3 nucleotide sequence: TGTGCCACTGGGACAGGACCGGACGAGCAGTACTTC.

This clonotype was seen at least ten times. The chain recombines TRBV30 with TRBJ2-1; TRBD2 might be the D (6 bases). CDR3 length: 10 amino acids. The ends were cut back, 7 bases at V and 10 bases at J, with 11 bases in the middle. Germline values: CDR1 GTSNPN, CDR2 SVGIG (reference sequence). This CDR3 is CAFGGREQFF. CDR3 DNA sequence: TGTGCCTTCGGTGGGAGGGAGCAGTTCTTC.

Many counts were recorded for this clonotype. The gene calls are TRBV11-1 and TRBJ1-1; the D gene is possibly TRBD1 (5 bases). The CDR3 has 14 residues. CDR1 and CDR2 (germline): SGHAT, FQDESV (reference sequence). V dropped 5 bases and J dropped 4 bases, with 14 bases sitting between them. The CDR3 DNA reads TGTGCCAGCAGCGCGCAGGGTGGCGGCACTGAAGCTTTCTTT. It encodes CASSAQGGGTEAFF.

This clonotype has at least ten counts. The CDR3 region has the DNA TGTGCCTGGGGGGTAAATTCACCCCTCCACTTT. As protein: CAWGVNSPLHF. V usage is TRBV30 and J usage is TRBJ1-6; no clear D. Germline CDR1 is GTSNPN and CDR2 is SVGIG (reference sequence). The CDR3 contains 11 residues. The germline V and J ends were trimmed by 5 bases and 7 bases, with 6 bases remaining between them.

This clonotype was observed a handful of times. The CDR3 loop is CASTKTGQGTGELFF. DNA for the CDR3: TGTGCCAGCACGAAAACCGGCCAAGGAACCGGGGAGCTGTTTTTT. This chain joins TRBV9 and TRBJ2-2, with no clear D. Per germline, CDR1 SGDLS and CDR2 YYNGEE. The CDR3 loop spans 15 amino acids. Deletions cut 6 bases from V and 5 bases from J, with 17 bases between.

In its sample, this clonotype was seen a few times. The chain carries TRBV19 and TRBJ2-2, with D perhaps assigned TRBD1 or TRBD2 (5 bases each). Germline assignment: CDR1 LNHDA and CDR2 SQIVND (reference sequence). Trimming cost V 6 bases and J 8 bases, with 25 bases left between them. The CDR3 loop spans 17 amino acids. CDR3 in amino acids: CASSPSKDRAGAGELFF. Written as DNA, the CDR3 is TGTGCCAGTAGCCCATCGAAGGACCGGGCCGGGGCTGGGGAGCTGTTTTTT. Variable domain in full (rest from reference TRBV19 and TRBJ2-2): DGGITQSPKYLFRKEGQNVTLSCEQNLNHDAMYWYRQDPGQGLRLIYYSQIVNDFQKGDIAEGYSVSREKKESFPLTVTSAQKNPTAFYLCASSPSKDRAGAGELFFGEGSRLTVL.

This chain uses TRBV7-3 with TRBJ2-7, with TRBD2 identical over 8 bases. The CDR3 is 16 amino acids. CDR1 SGHTA and CDR2 FQGTGA come from the germline V gene. V shed 3 bases, J shed 4 bases, and the junction held 11 bases outside the gene matches. The CDR3 DNA sequence: TGTGCCAGCAGCTTGTCGGAGAGCGGGAGACCTTACGAGCAGTACTTC. It specifies CASSLSESGRPYEQYF.

This clonotype has ten or more counts. CDR3 in amino acids: CASSLVGTMRDTEAFF. In nucleotides, the CDR3 is TGTGCCAGCAGCTTAGTGGGCACAATGAGGGACACTGAAGCTTTCTTT. V is TRBV7-9 and J is TRBJ1-1; D remains ambiguous. The CDR3 loop spans 16 amino acids. Trimming shortened V by 1 base and J by 3 bases, and 15 bases separated the two germline ends. Germline V gives CDR1 SEHNR, CDR2 FQNEAQ (reference sequence). The variable domain in full, completed from reference TRBV7-9 and TRBJ1-1, reads DTGVSQNPRHKITKRGQNVTFRCDPISEHNRLYWYRQTLGQGPEFLTYFQNEAQLEKSRLLSDRFSAERPKGSFSTLEIQRTEQGDSAMYLCASSLVGTMRDTEAFFGQGTRLTVV.

This clonotype has at least ten counts. CDR3 nucleotides: TGTGCCAGCTCACCCCGGGAGTTCAACTATGGCTACACCTTC. It encodes CASSPREFNYGYTF. The V gene is TRBV18, the J gene TRBJ1-2; D gene unclear. V was pared by 3 bases and J by 2 bases, with 10 bases between. The CDR3 consists of 14 residues. Germline CDR1 KGHSH, CDR2 LQKENI.

This rearrangement joins TRBV2 to TRBJ1-6, with TRBD1 matching over 7 bases. With V trimmed by 6 bases and J by 7 bases, 6 bases remained unmatched. The germline V gene has CDR1 SNHLY and CDR2 FYNNEI. The length of the CDR3 is 14 residues. CDR3 amino acids: CASRRTGDNSPLHF. The CDR3 nucleotides are TGTGCCAGCAGACGGACAGGAGACAATTCACCCCTCCACTTT. The whole variable domain, remainder taken from reference TRBV2 and TRBJ1-6, is EPEVTQTPSHQVTQMGQEVILRCVPISNHLYFYWYRQILGQKVEFLVSFYNNEISEKSEIFDDQFSVERPDGSNFTLKIRSTKLEDSAMYFCASRRTGDNSPLHFGNGTRLTVT.

Of note for this clonotype: With a much larger clone just one base away, this may be a read error. V and J are TRBV30 and TRBJ2-5; D is possibly TRBD1 or TRBD2 (5 bases each). Germline V gives CDR1 GTSNPN, CDR2 SVGIG (reference sequence). The CDR3 has 14 amino acids. The CDR3 is CAWSVKWDQETEYF. CDR3 sequence (DNA): TGTGCCTGGAGTGTAAAGTGGGACCAAGAGACCGAGTACTTC.